These 27 T cell receptor beta chains were sequenced from one sample in a study of follicular helper T cells after annual influenza vaccination. This table comes from immunoSEQ multiplex PCR, and its TCRdb copy is limited to in-frame clones, with some not included. The sample consists of 7,500 to 10,000 clones, approximately 78% of them appearing once. Time point denoted: 2014-2015 season, 7 days after vaccination. Sequencing was performed on CXCR5+ CD38- circulating T follicular helper cells from blood, taken 7 days after influenza vaccination. Subset reported: circulating Tfh, non-naive CD4+CXCR5+PD-1+ (ICOS+CD38+ or ICOS-CD38-). The source is an adult who received the influenza vaccine.

V and J are TRBV9 and TRBJ2-5; TRBD2 is a possible D gene (5 bases). The CDR3 has 13 residues. Trimming pared 0 bases from V and 4 bases from J, leaving 7 bases between. CDR1 and CDR2 (germline): SGDLS, YYNGEE. As DNA, the CDR3 is TGTGCCAGCAGCGTAGCCGGGGTAGAGACCCAGTACTTC. Its translation is CASSVAGVETQYF.

The rearrangement uses TRBV30 and TRBJ2-3, with 9 bases lining up with TRBD1. Germline CDR1 and CDR2: GTSNPN and SVGIG (reference sequence). The CDR3 spans 13 residues. With V trimmed by 7 bases and J by 0 bases, 2 bases remained unmatched. In nucleotides, the CDR3 is TGTGCCTTGGGACAGGGAAGCACAGATACGCAGTATTTT. Residues: CALGQGSTDTQYF.

The chain recombines TRBV5-1 with TRBJ2-5; 11 positions match TRBD2. The CDR3 consists of 16 residues. The germline CDR1 and CDR2 sequences are SGHRS and YFSETQ. Trimming at V came to 3 bases and at J to 3 bases, leaving 7 bases not matched to a gene. The chain's CDR3 is CASSSPLAGVKETQYF. DNA of the CDR3: TGCGCCAGCAGCTCACCACTAGCGGGAGTCAAAGAGACCCAGTACTTC.

V is TRBV19 and J is TRBJ2-3; 8 bases align to TRBD1. The CDR3 is 15 residues long. From germline, CDR1 is LNHDA and CDR2 SQIVND (reference sequence). The V gene end was trimmed by 9 bases and the J gene end by 1 base; junction bases not matched to a gene: 9. The CDR3 is CASKGVGQGTDTQYF. CDR3 DNA: TGTGCCAGCAAGGGCGTGGGACAGGGCACAGATACGCAGTATTTT. Based on the CDR3 plus reference TRBV19 and TRBJ2-3, the full variable domain is DGGITQSPKYLFRKEGQNVTLSCEQNLNHDAMYWYRQDPGQGLRLIYYSQIVNDFQKGDIAEGYSVSREKKESFPLTVTSAQKNPTAFYLCASKGVGQGTDTQYFGPGTRLTVL.

This clone turned up a few times. V is TRBV7-2 and J is TRBJ2-5; 11 nucleotides line up with TRBD2. This CDR3 spans 14 amino acids. The J segment lost 4 bases and the V segment lost 5 bases, leaving 3 bases of the junction unmatched. Per the germline V gene, CDR1 is SGHTA and CDR2 is FQGNSA. The CDR3 DNA follows: TGTGCCAGCAGCGCAGGACTAGCGGGAGAGACCCAGTACTTC. This translates into CASSAGLAGETQYF.

The V gene is TRBV12-5, the J gene TRBJ1-5; 7 nucleotides line up with TRBD1. CDR3 length: 15 amino acids. From germline, CDR1 is LGHNT and CDR2 FRNRAP. With 5 bases clipped from V and 2 bases from J, the junction kept 6 bases outside the gene matches. This chain's CDR3 is CASGREGAGNQPQHF. CDR3 DNA sequence: TGTGCTAGTGGTCGGGAGGGGGCAGGCAATCAGCCCCAGCATTTT.

The rearrangement uses TRBV6-1 and TRBJ1-2, with D unclear. The length of the CDR3 is 14 residues. In germline, CDR1 is MNHNS, CDR2 SASEGT. Trimming took off 1 base at V and 2 bases at J, with 8 bases between the two ends. CDR3 in amino acids: CASSEGVGNYGYTF. CDR3 DNA: TGTGCCAGCAGTGAAGGGGTAGGGAACTATGGCTACACCTTC.

This clone was seen just once. The chain employs TRBV6-5 and TRBJ2-7, with a tentative D call TRBD1 (6 bases). From germline, CDR1 is MNHEY and CDR2 SVGAGI. The V gene lost 6 bases and the J gene lost 6 bases, with 18 bases spanning the gap. The CDR3 totals 14 residues. The CDR3 spells CASSHAQGRGEQYF. The DNA for the CDR3 is TGTGCCAGCAGCCACGCCCAGGGGCGCGGCGAGCAGTACTTC.

This rearrangement joins TRBV6-6 to TRBJ1-6, with TRBD1 identical over 8 bases. The germline V gene encodes CDR1 MNHNY and CDR2 SVGAGI (reference sequence). The V gene end was trimmed by 5 bases and the J gene end by 6 bases; junction bases not matched to a gene: 6. The CDR3 is 15 residues long. CDR3 sequence reads: CASSKQGGGNSPLHF. The CDR3 nucleotides read TGTGCCAGCAGTAAACAGGGGGGTGGTAATTCACCCCTCCACTTT.

The chain employs TRBV7-8 and TRBJ1-4, with 11 bases fitting TRBD1. The CDR3 spans 15 residues. Germline CDR1 reads SGHVS; CDR2 reads FQNEAQ. The junction had 5 bases not matched to a gene; V was cut back by 3 bases and J by 8 bases. CDR3 sequence reads: CASSFGQGATEKLFF. The CDR3 DNA reads as TGTGCCAGCAGCTTCGGACAGGGGGCGACGGAAAAACTGTTTTTT.

This chain uses TRBV5-1 with TRBJ1-2; no reliable D call. CDR3 length: 15 amino acids. V was trimmed by 1 base and J by 5 bases, leaving 15 bases between them. Per germline, CDR1 SGHRS and CDR2 YFSETQ. The CDR3 loop is CASSLSAGKLYGYTF. The CDR3 region has the DNA TGCGCCAGCAGCTTGTCGGCAGGAAAGTTATATGGCTACACCTTC.

In regard to this clone: The sample contains more than one DNA sequence encoding this CDR3. The V and J genes are TRBV11-1 and TRBJ2-1, with 10 bases identical to TRBD1. Losses at the gene ends were 5 bases for V and 12 bases for J; bases not matched to a gene: 7. CDR3 length: 13 amino acids. The germline V gene has CDR1 SGHAT and CDR2 FQDESV (reference sequence). Written as DNA, the CDR3 is TGTGCCAGCAGCGACCGCGGGACAGGGGTGCAGTTCTTC. This gives the protein CASSDRGTGVQFF.

The chain couples TRBV5-1 to TRBJ2-3; 13 nucleotides agree with TRBD2. This CDR3 is 15 amino acids long. Germline CDR1 reads SGHRS; CDR2 reads YFSETQ. J gave up 4 bases and V 1 base, and 0 bases lay outside the gene matches. CDR3 protein: CASSLTSGGADTQYF. The CDR3 DNA is TGCGCCAGCAGCTTGACTAGCGGGGGGGCAGATACGCAGTATTTT.

The chain has TRBV2 and TRBJ2-7; D remains ambiguous. With 6 bases removed from V and 7 bases from J, the gap between germline ends came to 10 bases. Germline CDR1 reads SNHLY; CDR2 reads FYNNEI. There are 11 residues in the CDR3. This CDR3 reads CASSEPGEQYF. CDR3 nucleotide sequence: TGTGCCAGCAGCGAGCCGGGTGAGCAGTACTTC.

The rearrangement uses TRBV7-3 and TRBJ1-1; a possible D gene is TRBD1 (5 bases). Trimming took 1 base from V and 4 from J, leaving 13 bases between them. The CDR3 loop spans 15 amino acids. The germline V gene has CDR1 SGHTA and CDR2 FQGTGA. Here the CDR3 reads CASSLNPGFSTEAFF. The DNA for the CDR3 is TGTGCCAGCAGCTTAAATCCAGGGTTCAGCACTGAAGCTTTCTTT.

The chain carries TRBV4-3 and TRBJ1-6; D is possibly TRBD1 (6 bases). The germline V gene encodes CDR1 LGHNA and CDR2 YSLEER. This CDR3 has 19 residues. V shed 0 bases and J shed 8 bases, with 23 bases lying between them. CDR3 DNA sequence: TGCGCCAGCAGCCAAGATCACTCCCGGGGGGGGGCGCGGGATTCACCCCTCCACTTT. Translated, it gives CASSQDHSRGGARDSPLHF.

This clone was seen a few times. The chain carries TRBV2 and TRBJ1-1, with D unresolved. The CDR3 sequence is 12 residues long. The germline V gene has CDR1 SNHLY and CDR2 FYNNEI. The V and J ends lost 8 bases and 7 bases respectively, with 14 bases between them. CDR3 residues: CASSVRRIEAFF. DNA for the CDR3: TGTGCCAGCTCCGTCCGACGGATTGAAGCTTTCTTT.

The chain couples TRBV19 to TRBJ2-1; D uncertain. Germline lookup yields CDR1 LNHDA and CDR2 SQIVND (reference sequence). This CDR3 is built from 11 residues. V lost 3 bases and J lost 4, with 1 base in between. As DNA, the CDR3 is TGTGCCAGTAGTATTTACAATGAGCAGTTCTTC. Its protein product is CASSIYNEQFF. Looking up the rest from reference TRBV19 and TRBJ2-1 gives the full variable domain: DGGITQSPKYLFRKEGQNVTLSCEQNLNHDAMYWYRQDPGQGLRLIYYSQIVNDFQKGDIAEGYSVSREKKESFPLTVTSAQKNPTAFYLCASSIYNEQFFGPGTRLTVL.

The table lists this clone with a few counts. This rearrangement joins TRBV7-2 to TRBJ2-7; 10 bases are a match to TRBD1. Germline-derived CDR1 and CDR2 are SGHTA and FQGNSA. With V trimmed by 2 bases and J by 6 bases, 4 bases remained unmatched. The CDR3 sequence is 14 residues long. The CDR3 loop is CASSLMGQGFEQYF. In DNA, the CDR3 is TGTGCCAGCAGCTTAATGGGACAGGGGTTCGAGCAGTACTTC.

The J gene is TRBJ2-3, the V gene TRBV19, with 11 bases lining up with TRBD2. CDR3 size: 16 residues. Germline V lookup: CDR1 LNHDA, CDR2 SQIVND (reference sequence). V lost 3 bases, J lost 0 bases, and 2 bases stayed unmatched. The CDR3 sequence is CASSMTSGASTDTQYF. For the CDR3, the DNA is TGTGCCAGTAGTATGACTAGCGGGGCAAGCACAGATACGCAGTATTTT.

This chain links TRBV28 with TRBJ2-7; TRBD2 matches 11 bases. CDR1 and CDR2 from the germline V gene are MDHEN and SYDVKM. CDR3 length: 15 amino acids. The V gene end was trimmed by 4 bases and the J gene end by 4 bases; junction bases not matched to a gene: 6. The CDR3 is CASSSGTSGYYEQYF. In DNA form, the CDR3 reads TGTGCCAGCAGTTCCGGGACTAGCGGATATTACGAGCAGTACTTC.

The gene calls are TRBV28 and TRBJ2-5; the match to TRBD2 covers 8 bases. CDR1 and CDR2 (germline): MDHEN, SYDVKM. V gave up 5 bases and J gave up 4 bases; unmatched junction bases: 9. There are 15 residues in the CDR3. The DNA for the CDR3 is TGTGCCAGCAGTACCCGACGGGGGGGAGGAGAGACCCAGTACTTC. Amino acids: CASSTRRGGGETQYF.

The rearrangement links TRBV6-5 to TRBJ1-2; a possible D gene is TRBD1 (6 bases). The V gene lost 5 bases and the J gene lost 8 bases, with 15 bases spanning the gap. The V gene's germline CDR1 is MNHEY and CDR2 SVGAGI. CDR3 length: 13 amino acids. The CDR3 region is CASSEVGGYGYTF. The CDR3 nucleotides are TGTGCCAGCAGTGAAGTGGGGGGCTACGGCTACACCTTC.

CDR3: CASSSNRANYGYTF. The CDR3, as DNA: TGTGCCAGCAGTTCGAACAGGGCTAACTATGGCTACACCTTC. This chain links TRBV27 with TRBJ1-2, with D possibly matching TRBD1 (6 bases). The germline gives CDR1 MNHEY, CDR2 SMNVEV (reference sequence). The CDR3 has 14 residues. V lost 4 bases and J 0 bases, leaving 9 bases between the germline ends.

This sequence joins TRBV4-3 and TRBJ2-7; D possibly corresponds to TRBD1 (6 bases). Trimming removed 0 bases at V and 3 bases at J, with 6 bases between. This CDR3 has 13 amino acids. Looked up from germline, CDR1 is LGHNA and CDR2 is YSLEER. CDR3 bases: TGCGCCAGCAGCCAAGACAGGGGCTACGAGCAGTACTTC. Its translation: CASSQDRGYEQYF.

V and J are TRBV19 and TRBJ2-7, with D perhaps assigned TRBD1 or TRBD2 (5 bases each). The CDR3 has 13 amino acids. The V and J ends lost 5 bases and 3 bases respectively, with 11 bases between them. Germline V CDR1 and CDR2: LNHDA, SQIVND (reference sequence). CDR3 amino acids: CASSPGSRYEQYF. As DNA, the CDR3 is TGTGCCAGTAGTCCAGGGAGTCGCTACGAGCAGTACTTC. The entire variable domain, with the rest obtained from reference TRBV19 and TRBJ2-7, is as follows: DGGITQSPKYLFRKEGQNVTLSCEQNLNHDAMYWYRQDPGQGLRLIYYSQIVNDFQKGDIAEGYSVSREKKESFPLTVTSAQKNPTAFYLCASSPGSRYEQYFGPGTRLTVT.

The rearrangement links TRBV30 to TRBJ2-5, with a tentative D call TRBD2 (6 bases). The CDR3 has 12 residues. Deletions cut 4 bases from V and 2 bases from J, with 8 bases between. Germline CDR1 and CDR2: GTSNPN and SVGIG (reference sequence). CDR3 sequence reads: CAWMGGQETQYF. The CDR3 coding sequence is TGTGCCTGGATGGGGGGACAAGAGACCCAGTACTTC. Based on the CDR3 plus reference TRBV30 and TRBJ2-5, the full variable domain is SQTIHQWPATLVQPVGSPLSLECTVEGTSNPNLYWYRQAAGRGLQLLFYSVGIGQISSEVPQNLSASRPQDRQFILSSKKLLLSDSGFYLCAWMGGQETQYFGPGTRLLVL.